This is a list of T cell receptor beta chains from one sample in a study of CD8 T cells in Susac syndrome. TCRdb analysed the immunoSEQ multiplex PCR reads with MiXCR anew, one entry per CDR3 protein. The repertoire holds roughly 100,000 distinct CDR3 sequences, with approximately 95% as singletons. Sequencing was carried out using CD8+ T cells from PBMCs. Receptor source: a human donor with Susac syndrome. Each CDR3 is given with its conserved first and last residue. The D gene is left open where the match is weak. Expanded clones are given a class, and other clones once, few, many or no size at all.

j_gene	len	v_gene	abundance	d_gene	CDR3aa	CDR3nt
TRBJ2-2	12	TRBV12-3/TRBV12-4	NA	TRBD2	CASIFTGGELFF	TGTGCCAGCATCTTCACGGGGGGAGAGCTGTTTTTT
TRBJ2-3	15	TRBV12-3/TRBV12-4	NA	TRBD2	CASRDGGAGTDTQYF	TGTGCCAGCAGGGACGGGGGGGCCGGCACAGATACGCAGTATTTT
TRBJ2-7	13	TRBV27	NA	NA	CASSLGAGGEQYF	TGTGCCAGCAGTTTAGGGGCGGGCGGGGAGCAGTACTTC
TRBJ1-1	13	TRBV15	NA	NA	CATTEGANTEAFF	TGTGCCACCACGGAAGGAGCGAACACTGAAGCTTTCTTT
TRBJ1-1	15	TRBV4-2	NA	NA	CASSQGGGPGTEAFF	TGTGCCAGCAGCCAGGGGGGGGGCCCTGGGACTGAAGCTTTCTTT
TRBJ2-2	13	TRBV2	NA	NA	CASMPRDTGELFF	TGTGCCAGCATGCCGCGCGACACCGGGGAGCTGTTTTTT
TRBJ2-5	14	TRBV12-3/TRBV12-4	NA	NA	CASRYPGPQETQYF	TGTGCCAGCAGATACCCGGGACCCCAAGAGACCCAGTACTTC
TRBJ2-3	14	TRBV12-3/TRBV12-4	once	NA	CASSLEAPTDTQYF	TGTGCCAGCAGCTTAGAAGCACCCACAGATACGCAGTATTTT
TRBJ1-1	15	TRBV5-1	NA	NA	CASSLSPGRGTEAFF	TGCGCCAGCAGTTTGTCACCAGGGAGGGGCACTGAAGCTTTCTTT
TRBJ1-5	14	TRBV15	NA	TRBD1	CATSTRQGSQPQHF	TGTGCCACCAGCACGCGACAGGGCAGCCAGCCCCAGCATTTT
TRBJ2-1	13	TRBV14	NA	NA	CASSQDLWHEQFF	TGTGCCAGCAGCCAAGATCTCTGGCATGAGCAGTTCTTC
TRBJ2-1	15	TRBV4-2	NA	TRBD1	CASSHPGQGYNEQFF	TGTGCCAGCAGCCACCCGGGACAGGGCTACAATGAGCAGTTCTTC
TRBJ2-7	13	TRBV5-1	few	NA	CASSLAPSDEQYF	TGCGCCAGCAGCTTGGCTCCGAGCGACGAGCAGTACTTC
TRBJ2-7	17	TRBV7-9	NA	TRBD2	CASSLVSGGPRSYEQYF	TGTGCCAGCAGCTTAGTTAGCGGGGGACCTCGTAGTTACGAGCAGTACTTC
TRBJ2-1	15	TRBV20-1	NA	TRBD2	CSAPPGLGGWNEQFF	TGCAGTGCTCCTCCGGGACTAGGGGGGTGGAATGAGCAGTTCTTC
TRBJ2-2	16	TRBV5-6	NA	NA	CASSLRDQSFTGELFF	TGTGCCAGCAGCTTGCGCGACCAGTCCTTCACCGGGGAGCTGTTTTTT
TRBJ1-1	13	TRBV9	NA	TRBD1	CASSGTGGTEAFF	TGTGCCAGCAGCGGGACAGGGGGCACTGAAGCTTTCTTT
TRBJ1-2	13	TRBV23-1	NA	NA	CAVLPGHPYGYTF	TGCGCCGTTCTCCCGGGACACCCATATGGCTACACCTTC
TRBJ2-7	14	TRBV27	NA	NA	CASSPLLAPGIQYF	TGTGCCAGCAGCCCTCTCTTGGCGCCCGGGATTCAGTACTTC
TRBJ2-3	18	TRBV7-2	once	NA	CASSLGLTHPIPTDTQYF	TGTGCCAGCAGCTTAGGTCTCACCCACCCAATACCCACAGATACGCAGTATTTT
TRBJ1-2	13	TRBV20-1	NA	TRBD1	CSAKQGSSYGYTF	TGCAGTGCAAAACAGGGGTCCTCGTATGGCTACACCTTC
TRBJ2-1	14	TRBV9	NA	TRBD2	CASMPSGGANEQFF	TGTGCCAGCATGCCCTCGGGGGGAGCCAATGAGCAGTTCTTC
TRBJ2-5	12	TRBV20-1	NA	NA	CSARDWAETQYF	TGCAGTGCTAGAGATTGGGCGGAGACCCAGTACTTC
TRBJ2-3	15	TRBV7-8	NA	NA	CASSLAVTSTDTQYF	TGTGCCAGCAGCTTAGCGGTCACTAGCACAGATACGCAGTATTTT
TRBJ2-1	14	TRBV12-3/TRBV12-4	NA	NA	CASSSPPGYNEQFF	TGTGCCAGCAGTTCGCCCCCGGGTTACAATGAGCAGTTCTTC
TRBJ2-2	16	TRBV20-1	NA	TRBD2	CSARYSGTLRTGELFF	TGCAGTGCGAGATATAGCGGGACCCTGAGGACCGGGGAGCTGTTTTTT
TRBJ2-2	19	TRBV7-2	NA	TRBD2	CASSLRPGRSGVGTGELFF	TGTGCCAGCAGCTTAAGGCCCGGGAGGAGCGGGGTAGGCACCGGGGAGCTGTTTTTT
TRBJ1-5	13	TRBV12-5	NA	NA	CASGPGSNQPQHF	TGTGCTAGTGGCCCCGGGAGCAATCAGCCCCAGCATTTT
TRBJ2-1	15	TRBV7-3	NA	TRBD1	CASSDRDRAHNEQFF	TGTGCCAGCAGCGACCGGGACAGGGCGCACAATGAGCAGTTCTTC
TRBJ2-7	15	TRBV6-6	NA	TRBD1	CASSHWDRGVYEQYF	TGTGCCAGCAGTCACTGGGACAGGGGGGTGTACGAGCAGTACTTC
TRBJ2-2	15	TRBV7-9	NA	TRBD1	CASSHRGPDTGELFF	TGTGCCAGCAGTCACAGGGGACCGGACACCGGGGAGCTGTTTTTT
TRBJ2-5	16	TRBV15	NA	TRBD2	CATSRDMGTGGVAQYF	TGTGCCACCAGCAGAGATATGGGGACGGGGGGGGTCGCCCAGTACTTC
TRBJ2-7	14	TRBV29-1	NA	NA	CSVELGARAYEQYF	TGCAGCGTTGAGTTGGGGGCCAGGGCCTACGAGCAGTACTTC
TRBJ2-7	14	TRBV7-8	NA	NA	CASGLRGPSYEQYF	TGTGCCAGCGGGCTACGGGGGCCCTCCTACGAGCAGTACTTC
TRBJ2-2	12	TRBV29-1	once	NA	CSSRGWAGELFF	TGCAGCTCCCGTGGTTGGGCCGGGGAGCTGTTTTTT
TRBJ1-2	13	TRBV12-5	NA	NA	CASATDSLFGYTF	TGTGCTAGTGCCACGGACAGCCTCTTTGGCTACACCTTC
TRBJ1-2	15	TRBV7-3	NA	TRBD1	CASSLTPTGDYGYTF	TGTGCCAGCAGCTTAACCCCGACAGGGGACTATGGCTACACCTTC
TRBJ2-4	14	TRBV6-2/TRBV6-3	NA	TRBD1	CASSSGQGGGIQYF	TGTGCCAGCAGCTCGGGACAGGGAGGGGGTATTCAGTACTTC
TRBJ2-7	15	TRBV12-3/TRBV12-4	NA	TRBD2	CASSIAGGSSYEQYF	TGTGCCAGTTCCATAGCGGGGGGAAGCTCCTACGAGCAGTACTTC
TRBJ2-2	15	TRBV5-6	NA	NA	CASSLGGTNTGELFF	TGTGCCAGCAGCTTGGGGGGAACGAACACCGGGGAGCTGTTTTTT
TRBJ2-1	12	TRBV6-2/TRBV6-3	NA	NA	CASSLMDNEQFF	TGTGCCAGCAGTTTGATGGACAATGAGCAGTTCTTC
TRBJ1-5	16	TRBV4-1	NA	NA	CASSQVEGGSDQPQHF	TGCGCCAGCAGCCAAGTTGAGGGAGGGTCGGATCAGCCCCAGCATTTT
TRBJ2-7	19	TRBV25-1	NA	NA	CASSEGPKQELNNYGEQYF	TGTGCCAGCAGTGAGGGTCCTAAACAGGAATTAAACAACTACGGCGAGCAGTACTTC
TRBJ1-1	15	TRBV2	NA	TRBD1	CASGGQGRRVTEAFF	TGTGCCAGCGGGGGACAGGGGCGTAGAGTTACTGAAGCTTTCTTT
TRBJ2-3	15	TRBV5-5	NA	NA	CASSLPGTSTDTQYF	TGTGCCAGCAGCCTTCCTGGGACTAGCACAGATACGCAGTATTTT
TRBJ2-2	14	TRBV4-1	NA	NA	CASSQGWGPGELFF	TGCGCCAGCAGCCAAGGATGGGGGCCCGGGGAGCTGTTTTTT
TRBJ1-5	15	TRBV3-1	NA	NA	CASSQGQGWDQPQHF	TGTGCCAGCAGCCAAGGGCAGGGATGGGATCAGCCCCAGCATTTT
TRBJ2-1	15	TRBV15	NA	NA	CATSRDKSVSHEQFF	TGTGCCACCAGCAGAGATAAGAGTGTATCCCATGAGCAGTTCTTC
TRBJ2-3	14	TRBV11-2	NA	NA	CASSLVEDTDTQYF	TGTGCCAGCAGCTTAGTGGAGGACACAGATACGCAGTATTTT
TRBJ2-1	11	TRBV7-2	NA	TRBD2	CASSSGGGQFF	TGTGCCAGCAGCTCGGGAGGCGGGCAGTTCTTC
TRBJ2-1	15	TRBV9	NA	NA	CASSVEGTGYNEQFF	TGTGCCAGCAGCGTAGAGGGCACAGGTTACAATGAGCAGTTCTTC
TRBJ2-3	14	TRBV4-3	NA	NA	CASSPALGTDTQYF	TGCGCCAGCAGCCCCGCTTTGGGCACAGATACGCAGTATTTT
TRBJ1-2	14	TRBV11-2	NA	TRBD1	CASSFWTGPYGYTF	TGTGCCAGCAGCTTTTGGACAGGGCCCTATGGCTACACCTTC
TRBJ2-5	14	TRBV12-3/TRBV12-4	NA	NA	CASSLFGGRETQYF	TGTGCCAGCAGTTTATTCGGGGGCCGGGAGACCCAGTACTTC
TRBJ1-2	13	TRBV20-1	NA	TRBD1	CSAWTGKGYGYTF	TGCAGTGCGTGGACAGGGAAGGGCTATGGCTACACCTTC
TRBJ2-7	15	TRBV7-9	once	NA	CASSGLRELPYEQYF	TGTGCCAGCAGCGGTCTCAGGGAGTTGCCCTACGAGCAGTACTTC
TRBJ2-7	15	TRBV6-5	NA	NA	CASSYGGPLSYEQYF	TGTGCCAGCAGTTACGGGGGCCCCCTCTCCTACGAGCAGTACTTC
TRBJ2-7	13	TRBV10-2	NA	TRBD2	CASSAGGPGEQYF	TGCGCCAGCTCAGCGGGGGGGCCGGGAGAGCAGTACTTC
TRBJ2-7	14	TRBV6-1	few	TRBD1	CASSSWTGAYEQYF	TGTGCCAGCAGTAGTTGGACAGGCGCCTACGAGCAGTACTTC